These 25 T cell receptor beta chains originate from one sample sequenced in a study of identifying expanded T cells in peripheral blood. Produced via immunoSEQ multiplex PCR; TCRdb's table is partial and in-frame only. Of 45,000 to 65,000 clones in the sample, approximately 79% were seen once. The sample taken for sequencing was blood. These receptors originate from a person between 18 and 75 years old in good health.

This chain links TRBV4-2 with TRBJ2-1; 10 nucleotides match TRBD2. Germline V gives CDR1 LGHNA, CDR2 YNFKEQ. This CDR3 region has 18 residues. Trimming at V came to 6 bases and at J to 0 bases, leaving 11 bases not matched to a gene. The CDR3 reads CASSPNSGGLSSYNEQFF. CDR3 DNA: TGTGCCAGCAGTCCTAATAGCGGGGGGCTGTCCTCCTACAATGAGCAGTTCTTC.

The chain recombines TRBV7-2 with TRBJ1-1; D gene ambiguous. CDR1 is SGHTA and CDR2 is FQGNSA in the germline V gene. This CDR3 has 13 residues. V was clipped by 0 bases and J by 4 bases, with 6 bases between them. The DNA for the CDR3 is TGTGCCAGCAGCTTAGCCGGGATCACTGAAGCTTTCTTT. Translated, it gives CASSLAGITEAFF.

The J gene is TRBJ1-1, the V gene TRBV27, with D possibly being TRBD1 (6 bases). The CDR3 has 14 amino acids. The V gene lost 6 bases and the J gene lost 4 bases, with 15 bases spanning the gap. CDR1 and CDR2 from the germline V gene are MNHEY and SMNVEV (reference sequence). CDR3 amino acids: CASRPGTGATEAFF. In DNA form, the CDR3 reads TGTGCCAGCAGACCCGGGACGGGGGCCACTGAAGCTTTCTTT.

The CDR3 region is CASSLMVSNQPQHF. The CDR3 DNA is TGTGCCAGCAGCTTGATGGTTAGCAATCAGCCCCAGCATTTT. The chain uses TRBV5-6 and TRBJ1-5; D remains unclear. Germline V lookup: CDR1 SGHDT, CDR2 YYEEEE. The CDR3 runs to 14 residues. V was clipped by 1 base and J by 0 bases, with 5 bases between them.

This clone was observed a few times. The V and J genes are TRBV19 and TRBJ1-5; TRBD1 agrees at 7 bases. The V segment lost 5 bases and the J segment 8 bases; nucleotides outside the gene matches: 6. CDR1 and CDR2 (germline): LNHDA, SQIVND (reference sequence). The CDR3 contains 13 residues. CDR3 in amino acids: CASSADRVEPQHF. The CDR3 DNA follows: TGTGCCAGTAGTGCCGACAGGGTAGAGCCCCAGCATTTT. Full variable domain (outside the CDR3, taken from reference TRBV19 and TRBJ1-5): DGGITQSPKYLFRKEGQNVTLSCEQNLNHDAMYWYRQDPGQGLRLIYYSQIVNDFQKGDIAEGYSVSREKKESFPLTVTSAQKNPTAFYLCASSADRVEPQHFGDGTRLSIL.

The chain employs TRBV6-5 and TRBJ1-1; 9 bases map to TRBD1. Germline V gene lookup returns CDR1 MNHEY and CDR2 SVGAGI. The CDR3 covers 14 residues. V dropped 5 bases and J dropped 10; count of bases not matched to a gene: 11. The CDR3 loop is CASSPEDRGVRAFF. The DNA for the CDR3 is TGTGCCAGCAGTCCAGAGGACAGGGGCGTTAGAGCTTTCTTT.

This sequence joins TRBV7-6 and TRBJ1-1, with D tentatively TRBD1 (5 bases). Deletions cut 3 bases from V and 0 bases from J, with 14 bases between. Germline CDR1 SGHVS, CDR2 FNYEAQ. The CDR3 length is 16 residues. DNA of the CDR3: TGTGCCAGCAGCTTGGAATCCGGGACGGTGAACACTGAAGCTTTCTTT. This gives the protein CASSLESGTVNTEAFF.

This clone occurred a few times. The rearrangement uses TRBV18 and TRBJ1-2; tentative D call: TRBD1 (5 bases). The CDR3 has 13 residues. Per germline, CDR1 KGHSH and CDR2 LQKENI. Trimming left V 2 bases short and J 2 bases short, with 6 bases between. The CDR3 region has the DNA TGTGCCAGCTCACCATCAGGGAACTATGGCTACACCTTC. The encoded protein is CASSPSGNYGYTF. The whole variable domain, remainder taken from reference TRBV18 and TRBJ1-2, is NAGVMQNPRHLVRRRGQEARLRCSPMKGHSHVYWYRQLPEEGLKFMVYLQKENIIDESGMPKERFSAEFPKEGPSILRIQQVVRGDSAAYFCASSPSGNYGYTFGSGTRLTVV.

This chain links TRBV7-9 with TRBJ2-7; 8 bases are shared with TRBD1. CDR1 SEHNR and CDR2 FQNEAQ come from the germline V gene (reference sequence). V trimming: 5 bases; J trimming: 6 bases; junction bases outside the gene matches: 6. This CDR3 comprises 13 residues. The DNA of the CDR3 is TGTGCCAGCAGCCGGGACAGGAGTGTCGAGCAGTACGTC. It encodes CASSRDRSVEQYV.

J is TRBJ2-3 and V is TRBV29-1, with D perhaps TRBD2 (6 bases). This CDR3 contains 14 residues. Germline CDR1 SQVTM, CDR2 ANQGSEA. V gave up 4 bases and J gave up 5 bases, with 16 bases separating them. The CDR3 sequence is CSVGGGEVGDTQYF. CDR3 bases: TGCAGCGTTGGGGGCGGGGAGGTTGGAGATACGCAGTATTTT.

This clone was seen only a few times. CDR3 region: CASSVATGHGELFF. Written as DNA, the CDR3 is TGTGCCAGTAGTGTCGCAACAGGGCACGGGGAGCTGTTTTTT. This chain joins TRBV19 and TRBJ2-2, with TRBD1 as a possible D gene (6 bases). The CDR3 has 14 residues. Trimming took off 5 bases at V and 7 bases at J, with 14 bases between the two ends. The germline gives CDR1 LNHDA, CDR2 SQIVND (reference sequence). Looking up the rest from reference TRBV19 and TRBJ2-2 gives the full variable domain: DGGITQSPKYLFRKEGQNVTLSCEQNLNHDAMYWYRQDPGQGLRLIYYSQIVNDFQKGDIAEGYSVSREKKESFPLTVTSAQKNPTAFYLCASSVATGHGELFFGEGSRLTVL.

The rearrangement joins TRBV5-5 to TRBJ2-1, with D possibly matching TRBD1 (7 bases). The CDR3 runs 12 residues. Trimming left V 0 bases short and J 14 bases short, with 12 bases between. Germline loops: CDR1 SGHKS, CDR2 YYEKEE (reference sequence). The CDR3 spells CASSLVGRGEFF. CDR3 coding DNA: TGTGCCAGCAGCTTGGTGGGCAGGGGGGAGTTCTTC. Full variable domain (outside the CDR3, taken from reference TRBV5-5 and TRBJ2-1): DAGVTQSPTHLIKTRGQQVTLRCSPISGHKSVSWYQQVLGQGPQFIFQYYEKEERGRGNFPDRFSARQFPNYSSELNVNALLLGDSALYLCASSLVGRGEFFGPGTRLTVL.

CDR3 coding DNA: TGTGCCACCAGCAGAGTAGGGGCTGAAGCTTTCTTT. It translates to CATSRVGAEAFF. This chain links TRBV15 with TRBJ1-1; D perhaps matches TRBD1 (5 bases). V gave up 1 base and J gave up 6 bases, with 6 bases separating them. The length of the CDR3 is 12 residues. Germline CDR1 reads LNHNV; CDR2 reads YYDKDF (reference sequence).

The V call is TRBV2, the J call TRBJ2-5; D not resolved. With 0 bases removed from V and 7 bases from J, the gap between germline ends came to 9 bases. This CDR3 spans 13 amino acids. Germline assignment: CDR1 SNHLY and CDR2 FYNNEI. CDR3 amino acids: CASSEALLGTQYF. CDR3 sequence (DNA): TGTGCCAGCAGTGAAGCCCTTCTCGGGACCCAGTACTTC. Together with reference TRBV2 and TRBJ2-5, the CDR3 gives the full variable domain: EPEVTQTPSHQVTQMGQEVILRCVPISNHLYFYWYRQILGQKVEFLVSFYNNEISEKSEIFDDQFSVERPDGSNFTLKIRSTKLEDSAMYFCASSEALLGTQYFGPGTRLLVL.

The chain combines TRBV15 with TRBJ1-5, with 8 positions matching TRBD1. The trim removed 0 bases at V and 7 bases at J, leaving 5 bases unmatched. Germline CDR1 and CDR2: LNHNV and YYDKDF (reference sequence). The CDR3 is 15 amino acids. The CDR3 sequence: CATSRDGQGDQPQHF. The CDR3 DNA reads TGTGCCACCAGCAGAGATGGACAGGGTGACCAGCCCCAGCATTTT.

The chain has TRBV5-1 and TRBJ1-3; D ambiguous. From germline, CDR1 is SGHRS and CDR2 YFSETQ. The CDR3 runs 16 residues. Trimming cost V 1 base and J 2 bases, with 13 bases left between them. The CDR3 loop is CASSLWQASAGNTIYF. CDR3 nucleotides: TGCGCCAGCAGCTTGTGGCAAGCTAGTGCTGGAAACACCATATATTTT. Based on the CDR3 plus reference TRBV5-1 and TRBJ1-3, the full variable domain is KAGVTQTPRYLIKTRGQQVTLSCSPISGHRSVSWYQQTPGQGLQFLFEYFSETQRNKGNFPGRFSGRQFSNSRSEMNVSTLELGDSALYLCASSLWQASAGNTIYFGEGSWLTVV.

Turning to this clone: The junction and the germline gene differ at one end; a read error may be behind it. The gene calls are TRBV9 and TRBJ2-3; possibly TRBD1 for D (6 bases). CDR1 SGDLS and CDR2 YYNGEE come from the germline V gene. The CDR3 is 16 amino acids. The CDR3, as DNA: TGTGCCAGCAGCGTAGATCCGGACAGAAGCACAGATACGCAATATTTT. This gives the protein CASSVDPDRSTDTQYF.

V usage is TRBV18 and J usage is TRBJ1-2, with 8 bases that match TRBD1. The germline V gene encodes CDR1 KGHSH and CDR2 LQKENI. Trimming at V came to 4 bases and at J to 2 bases, leaving 27 bases not matched to a gene. The CDR3 contains 22 residues. CDR3 residues: CASSQNQGASGRGSGPNYGYTF. The CDR3 coding sequence is TGTGCCAGCTCACAGAATCAGGGGGCCAGCGGTCGTGGCTCCGGACCGAACTATGGCTACACCTTC.

J is TRBJ2-5 and V is TRBV6-1; D gene unclear. V lost 5 bases and J 0 bases, leaving 13 bases between the germline ends. CDR1 MNHNS and CDR2 SASEGT come from the germline V gene. CDR3 length: 15 amino acids. The CDR3 loop is CASSPLPRYQETQYF. CDR3 DNA: TGTGCCAGCAGTCCCCTCCCGAGGTACCAAGAGACCCAGTACTTC.

The chain is built from TRBV6-5 and TRBJ2-7, with a weak D call TRBD2 (6 bases). V lost 5 bases and J lost 3, with 11 bases in between. CDR3 length: 13 amino acids. The germline gives CDR1 MNHEY, CDR2 SVGAGI. As DNA, the CDR3 is TGTGCCAGCAGTGGGGGGACGGACTACGAGCAGTACGTC. It specifies CASSGGTDYEQYV.

This rearrangement joins TRBV28 to TRBJ2-7, with a weak D call TRBD1 (5 bases). Trimming removed 2 bases at V and 7 bases at J, with 12 bases between. Germline CDR1 and CDR2: MDHEN and SYDVKM. The length of the CDR3 is 13 residues. In DNA, the CDR3 is TGTGCCAGCAGTTTAGGGGCCCCTGGGGAGCAGTACTTC. It translates to CASSLGAPGEQYF.

The chain uses TRBV11-2 and TRBJ1-2, with a tentative D call TRBD1 (6 bases). The CDR3 loop spans 14 amino acids. The ends were cut back, 4 bases at V and 8 bases at J, with 17 bases in the middle. The germline gives CDR1 SGHAT, CDR2 FQNNGV. The CDR3 spells CASSSSLGAGGYTF. CDR3 in DNA: TGTGCCAGCAGCTCCTCGTTGGGGGCCGGGGGCTACACCTTC.

CDR3 amino acids: CAISESVGHSAPLHF. The CDR3 coding sequence is TGTGCCATCAGTGAGTCCGTCGGACACTCCGCTCCCCTCCACTTT. The chain couples TRBV10-3 to TRBJ1-6; a possible D gene is TRBD1 (5 bases). The V gene's germline CDR1 is ENHRY and CDR2 SYGVKD. The V and J ends lost 0 bases and 13 bases respectively, with 16 bases between them. This CDR3 is 15 amino acids long.

On this clone itself: Other nucleotide sequences in the sample specify the same CDR3. V is TRBV7-2 and J is TRBJ1-1; 7 bases agree with TRBD1. The CDR3 has 13 amino acids. Germline V lookup: CDR1 SGHTA, CDR2 FQGNSA. J gave up 2 bases and V 5 bases, and 2 bases lay outside the gene matches. For the CDR3, the DNA is TGTGCCAGCAGCAGACAGGGTAACACTGAAGCTTTCTTT. This encodes CASSRQGNTEAFF.

V and J are TRBV2 and TRBJ2-2, with 9 bases fitting TRBD1. With 6 bases clipped from V and 1 base from J, the junction kept 3 bases outside the gene matches. The CDR3 spans 15 residues. Looked up from germline, CDR1 is SNHLY and CDR2 is FYNNEI. CDR3 amino acids: CASRMGQGNTGELFF. The CDR3 DNA reads TGTGCCAGCAGGATGGGACAGGGGAACACCGGGGAGCTGTTTTTT.